This T cell receptor beta chain was sequenced in a study of cytomegalovirus exposure and HLA in healthy donors. After removal of 6 bases from V and 5 bases from J, the junction contained 9 bases not matched to a gene. From germline, CDR1 is ENHRY and CDR2 SYGVKD. The CDR3 loop spans 14 amino acids. Study-level points and caveats: That first-cohort TCR clusters tended to co-occur in the 95 to 150 validation repertoires was found in a later analysis. Reportedly, diagnosis of cytomegalovirus status by the classifier showed high specificity and sensitivity.

With respect to this clone: The antigen is undetermined.

Method: immunoSEQ multiplex PCR; TCRdb's copy keeps in-frame clones and lacks some. Of approximately 150,000 clones listed, approximately 91% are singletons. The receptor was isolated from a man younger than 30 in good health and CMV-seronegative. This chain connects TRBV10-3 to TRBJ2-7; 8 nucleotides match TRBD1. The sequencing sample was made of PBMCs. As DNA, the CDR3 is TGTGCCATCAGGCTGGACAGGGATCTCCACGAGCAGTACTTC. It specifies CAIRLDRDLHEQYF.